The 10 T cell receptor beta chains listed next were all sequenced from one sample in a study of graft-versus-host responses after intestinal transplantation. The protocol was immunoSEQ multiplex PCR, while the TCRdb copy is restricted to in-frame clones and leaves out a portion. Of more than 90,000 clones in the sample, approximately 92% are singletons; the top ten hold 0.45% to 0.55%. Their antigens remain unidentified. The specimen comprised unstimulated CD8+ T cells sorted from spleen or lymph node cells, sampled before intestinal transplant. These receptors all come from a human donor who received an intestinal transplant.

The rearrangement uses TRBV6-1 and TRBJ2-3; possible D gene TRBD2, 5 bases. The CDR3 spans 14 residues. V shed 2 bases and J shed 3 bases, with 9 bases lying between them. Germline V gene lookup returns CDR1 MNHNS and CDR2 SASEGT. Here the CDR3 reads CASSERSGTDTQYF. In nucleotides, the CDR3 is TGTGCCAGCAGTGAAAGGTCGGGGACAGATACGCAGTATTTT.

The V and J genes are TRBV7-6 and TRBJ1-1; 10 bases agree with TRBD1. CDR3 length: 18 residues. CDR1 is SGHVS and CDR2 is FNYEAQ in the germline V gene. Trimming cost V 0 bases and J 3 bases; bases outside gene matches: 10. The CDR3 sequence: CASSLAGGTGVYDTEAFF. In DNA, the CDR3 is TGTGCCAGCAGCTTAGCAGGAGGGACAGGGGTTTATGACACTGAAGCTTTCTTT. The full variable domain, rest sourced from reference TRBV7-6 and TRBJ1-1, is GAGVSQSPRYKVTKRGQDVALRCDPISGHVSLYWYRQALGQGPEFLTYFNYEAQQDKSGLPNDRFSAERPEGSISTLTIQRTEQRDSAMYRCASSLAGGTGVYDTEAFFGQGTRLTVV.

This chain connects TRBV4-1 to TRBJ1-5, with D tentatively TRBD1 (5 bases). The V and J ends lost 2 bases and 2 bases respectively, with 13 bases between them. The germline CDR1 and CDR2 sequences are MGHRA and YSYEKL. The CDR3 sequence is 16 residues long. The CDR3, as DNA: TGCGCCAGCAGCCAACCCCGGGAGGGGCGCAATCAGCCCCAGCATTTT. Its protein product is CASSQPREGRNQPQHF.

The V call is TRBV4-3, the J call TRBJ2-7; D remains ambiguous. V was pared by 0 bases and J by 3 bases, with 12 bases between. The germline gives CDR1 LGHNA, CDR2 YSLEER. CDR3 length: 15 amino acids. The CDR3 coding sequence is TGCGCCAGCAGCCAAGACCTGTTCGGTGGCTACGAGCAGTACTTC. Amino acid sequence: CASSQDLFGGYEQYF.

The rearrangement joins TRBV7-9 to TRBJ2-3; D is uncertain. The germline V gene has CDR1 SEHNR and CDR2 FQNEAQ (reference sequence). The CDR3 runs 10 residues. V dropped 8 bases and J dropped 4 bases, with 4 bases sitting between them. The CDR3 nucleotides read TGTGCCAGCGGCCCAGATACGCAGTATTTT. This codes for CASGPDTQYF.

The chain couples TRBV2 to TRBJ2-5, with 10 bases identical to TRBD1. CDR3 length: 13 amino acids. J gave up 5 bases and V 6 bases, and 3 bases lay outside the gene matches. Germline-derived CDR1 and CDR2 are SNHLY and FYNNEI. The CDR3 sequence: CASRGTGEETQYF. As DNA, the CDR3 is TGTGCCAGCAGGGGGACAGGGGAGGAGACCCAGTACTTC.

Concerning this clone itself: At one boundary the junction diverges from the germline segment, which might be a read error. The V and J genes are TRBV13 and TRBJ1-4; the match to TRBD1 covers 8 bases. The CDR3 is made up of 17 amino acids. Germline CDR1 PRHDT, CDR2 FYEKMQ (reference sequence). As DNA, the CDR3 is TGTGCCAGCAGCCTAGGGGACAGGCAGGGGGACTTTGAAAAACTGTTTTTT. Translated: CASSLGDRQGDFEKLFF.

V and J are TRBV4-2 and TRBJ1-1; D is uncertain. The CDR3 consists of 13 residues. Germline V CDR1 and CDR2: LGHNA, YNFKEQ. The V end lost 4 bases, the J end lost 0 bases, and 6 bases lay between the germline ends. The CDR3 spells CASSPQMNTEAFF. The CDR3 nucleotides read TGTGCCAGCAGCCCCCAGATGAACACTGAAGCTTTCTTT.

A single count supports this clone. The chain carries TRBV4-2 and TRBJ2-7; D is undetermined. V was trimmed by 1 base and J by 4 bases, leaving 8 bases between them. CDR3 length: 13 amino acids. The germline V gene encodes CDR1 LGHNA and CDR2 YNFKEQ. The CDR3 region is CASSQAEAYEQYF. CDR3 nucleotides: TGTGCCAGCAGCCAAGCCGAGGCATACGAGCAGTACTTC.

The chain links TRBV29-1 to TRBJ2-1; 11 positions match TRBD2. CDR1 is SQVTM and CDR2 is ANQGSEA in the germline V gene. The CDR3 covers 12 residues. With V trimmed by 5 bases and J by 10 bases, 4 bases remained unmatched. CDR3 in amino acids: CSVPLAGGEQFF. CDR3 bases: TGCAGCGTTCCCCTAGCGGGGGGAGAGCAGTTCTTC.